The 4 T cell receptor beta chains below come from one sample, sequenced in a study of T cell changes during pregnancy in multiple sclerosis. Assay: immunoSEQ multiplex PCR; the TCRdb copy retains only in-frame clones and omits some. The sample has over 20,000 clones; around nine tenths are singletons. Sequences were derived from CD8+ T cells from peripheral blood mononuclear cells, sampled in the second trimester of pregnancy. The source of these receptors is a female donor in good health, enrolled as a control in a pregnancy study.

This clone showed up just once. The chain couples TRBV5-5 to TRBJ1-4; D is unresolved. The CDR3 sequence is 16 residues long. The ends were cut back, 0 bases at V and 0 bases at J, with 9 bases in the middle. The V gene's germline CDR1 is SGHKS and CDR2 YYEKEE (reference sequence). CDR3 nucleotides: TGTGCCAGCAGCTTGGTGGCGGGCACAACTAATGAAAAACTGTTTTTT. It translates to CASSLVAGTTNEKLFF. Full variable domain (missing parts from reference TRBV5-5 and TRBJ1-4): DAGVTQSPTHLIKTRGQQVTLRCSPISGHKSVSWYQQVLGQGPQFIFQYYEKEERGRGNFPDRFSARQFPNYSSELNVNALLLGDSALYLCASSLVAGTTNEKLFFGSGTQLSVL.

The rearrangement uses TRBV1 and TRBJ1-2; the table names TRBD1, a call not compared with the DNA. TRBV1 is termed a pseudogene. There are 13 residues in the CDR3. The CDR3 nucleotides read TGCACCAGCAGCCTCCAACATCGCTATGGCTACACCTTC. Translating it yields CTSSLQHRYGYTF.

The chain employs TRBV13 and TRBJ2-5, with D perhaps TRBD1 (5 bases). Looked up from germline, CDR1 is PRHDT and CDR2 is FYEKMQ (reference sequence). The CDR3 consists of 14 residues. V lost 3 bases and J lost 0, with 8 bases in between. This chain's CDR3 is CASSLEGDQETQYF. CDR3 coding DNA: TGTGCCAGCAGCTTGGAAGGGGACCAAGAGACCCAGTACTTC.

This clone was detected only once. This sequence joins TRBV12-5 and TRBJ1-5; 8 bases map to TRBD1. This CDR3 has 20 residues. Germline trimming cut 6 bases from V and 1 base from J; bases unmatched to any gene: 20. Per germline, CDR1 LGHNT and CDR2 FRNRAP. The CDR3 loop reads CASGLLPGQAFSLSNQPQHF. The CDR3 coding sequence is TGTGCTAGTGGCCTTTTGCCGGGACAGGCGTTTTCCTTAAGCAATCAGCCCCAGCATTTT.